This T cell receptor beta chain appears in the sequencing data of a study of spatial heterogeneity in lung cancer. The study's findings and limits: Ubiquitous expanded TCR counts tracked ubiquitous nonsynonymous mutations, and regional counts tracked regional ones. Counts of expanded intratumoral alpha and beta TCRs tracked tumor mutation counts.

By share, this clonotype counts as medium-sized (0.01 to 0.1%). Its antigen is unidentified. The sample's time point: sample taken at primary tumor resection. Samples were obtained from approximately 76 donors, all untreated early-stage non-small cell lung cancer patients. The presence of a unique molecular identifier marked each TCR cDNA molecule. In TCRdb, the 5' RACE reads were re-called with MiXCR into one record per CDR3 protein. Counted here are almost 7,500 distinct CDR3 sequences, roughly 10% occurring once; the ten biggest clones make up over 9.5%. The CDR3 contains 15 residues. With 5 bases removed from V and 0 bases from J, the gap between germline ends came to 13 bases. Germline CDR1 SGHDT, CDR2 YYEEEE.

The TCR sequence derives from a female donor with early-stage non-small cell lung cancer. The sequences come from lung tumor tissue, collected at surgery. The J gene is TRBJ2-3, the V gene TRBV5-6; tentative D call: TRBD1 (6 bases). The CDR3 coding sequence is TGTGCCAGCAGGGAGCAGGGGTTCAGCACAGATACGCAGTATTTT. It yields the protein CASREQGFSTDTQYF.